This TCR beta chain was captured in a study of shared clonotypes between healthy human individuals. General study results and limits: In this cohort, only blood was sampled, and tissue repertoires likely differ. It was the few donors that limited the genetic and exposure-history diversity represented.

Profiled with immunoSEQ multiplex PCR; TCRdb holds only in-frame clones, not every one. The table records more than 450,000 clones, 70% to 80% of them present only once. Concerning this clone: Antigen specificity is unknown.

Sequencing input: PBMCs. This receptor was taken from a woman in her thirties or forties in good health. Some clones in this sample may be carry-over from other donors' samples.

The CDR3 here is CASSPRDRGNEQYF. CDR3 DNA: TGTGCCAGCTCACCCAGGGACAGGGGTAACGAGCAGTACTTC. V and J are TRBV18 and TRBJ2-7; 10 bases line up with TRBD1. The ends lost 3 bases at V and 5 bases at J; junction bases unmatched: 4. The CDR3 is made up of 14 amino acids. From germline, CDR1 is KGHSH and CDR2 LQKENI.